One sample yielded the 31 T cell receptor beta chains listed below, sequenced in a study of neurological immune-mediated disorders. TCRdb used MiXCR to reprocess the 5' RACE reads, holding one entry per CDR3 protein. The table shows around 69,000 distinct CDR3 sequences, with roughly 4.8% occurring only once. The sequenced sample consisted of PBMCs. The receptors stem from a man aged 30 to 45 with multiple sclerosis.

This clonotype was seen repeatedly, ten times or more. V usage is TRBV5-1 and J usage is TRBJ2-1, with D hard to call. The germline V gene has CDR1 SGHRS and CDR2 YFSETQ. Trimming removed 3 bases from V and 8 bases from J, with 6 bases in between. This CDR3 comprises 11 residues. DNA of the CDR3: TGCGCCAGCAGCTCTTGGGATGAGCAGTTCTTC. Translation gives CASSSWDEQFF.

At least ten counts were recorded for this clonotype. Here the CDR3 reads CASSEGDYGAHEQYV. CDR3 bases: TGTGCCAGCAGTGAAGGGGATTACGGCGCCCACGAGCAGTACGTC. The chain joins TRBV2 to TRBJ2-7; D call uncertain. The CDR3 runs 15 residues. The germline V gene has CDR1 SNHLY and CDR2 FYNNEI. Trimming removed 1 base from V and 5 bases from J, with 15 bases in between.

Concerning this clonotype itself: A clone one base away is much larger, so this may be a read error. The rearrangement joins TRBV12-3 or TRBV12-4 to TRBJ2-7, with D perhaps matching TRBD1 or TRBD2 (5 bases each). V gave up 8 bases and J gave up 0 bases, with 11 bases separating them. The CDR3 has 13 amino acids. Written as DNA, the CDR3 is TGTGCCAGCCCCCCGGGACGCTCCTACGAGCAGTACGTC. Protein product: CASPPGRSYEQYV.

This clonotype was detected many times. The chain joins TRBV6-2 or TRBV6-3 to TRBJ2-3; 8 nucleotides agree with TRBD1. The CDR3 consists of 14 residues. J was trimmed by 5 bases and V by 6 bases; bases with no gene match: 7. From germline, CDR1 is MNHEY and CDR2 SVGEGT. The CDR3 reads CASSRRGQEDTQYF. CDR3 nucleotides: TGTGCCAGCAGCCGCAGGGGGCAGGAAGATACGCAGTATTTT.

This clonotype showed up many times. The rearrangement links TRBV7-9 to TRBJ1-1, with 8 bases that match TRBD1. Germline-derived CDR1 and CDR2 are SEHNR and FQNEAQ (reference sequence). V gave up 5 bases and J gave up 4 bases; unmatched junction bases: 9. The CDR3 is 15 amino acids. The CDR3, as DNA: TGTGCCAGCAGCGACCAACAGGGGGGGGGCACTGAAGCTTTCTTT. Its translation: CASSDQQGGGTEAFF.

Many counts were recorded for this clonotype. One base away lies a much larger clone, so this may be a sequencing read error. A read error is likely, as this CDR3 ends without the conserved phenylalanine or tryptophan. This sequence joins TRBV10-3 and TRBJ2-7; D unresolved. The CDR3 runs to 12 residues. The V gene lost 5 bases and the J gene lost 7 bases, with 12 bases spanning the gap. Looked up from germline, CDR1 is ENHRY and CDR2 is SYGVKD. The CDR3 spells CAISLPGGEQYG. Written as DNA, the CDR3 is TGTGCCATCAGTCTACCTGGTGGAGAGCAGTACGGC.

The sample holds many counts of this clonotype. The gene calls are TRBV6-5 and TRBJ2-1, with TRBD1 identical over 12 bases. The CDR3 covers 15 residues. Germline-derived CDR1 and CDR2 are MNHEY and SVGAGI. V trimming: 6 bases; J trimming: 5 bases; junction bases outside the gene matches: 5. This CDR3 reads CASRIGTGGHNEQFF. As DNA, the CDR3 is TGTGCCAGCAGGATCGGGACAGGGGGCCACAATGAGCAGTTCTTC.

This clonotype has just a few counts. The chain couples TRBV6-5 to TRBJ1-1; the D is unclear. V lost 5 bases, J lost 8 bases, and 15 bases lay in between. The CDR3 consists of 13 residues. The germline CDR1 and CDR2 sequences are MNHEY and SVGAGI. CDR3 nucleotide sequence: TGTGCCAGCAGTGACGACGGATGGAGGGAAGCTTTCTTT. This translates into CASSDDGWREAFF.

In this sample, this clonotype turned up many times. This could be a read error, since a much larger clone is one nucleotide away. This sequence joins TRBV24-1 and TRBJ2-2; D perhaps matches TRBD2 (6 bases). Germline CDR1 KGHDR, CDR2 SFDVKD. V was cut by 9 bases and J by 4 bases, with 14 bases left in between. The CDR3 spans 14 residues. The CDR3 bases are TGTGCCACCTCCCGGGACGGGAGCACCGGGGAGCTGTTTTTT. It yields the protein CATSRDGSTGELFF.

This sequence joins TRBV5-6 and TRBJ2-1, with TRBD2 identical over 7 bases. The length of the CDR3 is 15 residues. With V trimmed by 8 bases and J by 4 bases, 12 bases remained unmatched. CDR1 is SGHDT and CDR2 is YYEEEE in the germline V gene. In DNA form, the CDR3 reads TGTGCCAGTAGCCCAAGCGGGGTGGGGTACAATGAGCAGTTCTTC. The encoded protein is CASSPSGVGYNEQFF.

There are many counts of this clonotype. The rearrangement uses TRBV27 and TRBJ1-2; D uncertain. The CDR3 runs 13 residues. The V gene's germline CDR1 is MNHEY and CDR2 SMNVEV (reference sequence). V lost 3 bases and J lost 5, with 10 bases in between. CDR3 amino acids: CASSFNPDYGYTF. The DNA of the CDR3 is TGTGCCAGCAGTTTTAATCCGGATTATGGCTACACCTTC.

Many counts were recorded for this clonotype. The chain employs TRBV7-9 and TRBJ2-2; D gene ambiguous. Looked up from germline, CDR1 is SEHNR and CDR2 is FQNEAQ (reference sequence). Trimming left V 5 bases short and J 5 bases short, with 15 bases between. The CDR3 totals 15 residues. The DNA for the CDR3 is TGTGCCAGCAGCCCCTATTCTCCTGGGACCGGGGAGCTGTTTTTT. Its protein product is CASSPYSPGTGELFF.

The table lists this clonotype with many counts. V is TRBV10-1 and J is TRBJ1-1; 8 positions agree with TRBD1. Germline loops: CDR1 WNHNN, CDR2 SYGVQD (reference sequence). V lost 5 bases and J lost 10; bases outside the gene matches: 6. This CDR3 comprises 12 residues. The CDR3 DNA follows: TGCGCCAGCAGTCCTAATCAGGGGGCAGCTTTCTTT. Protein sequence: CASSPNQGAAFF.

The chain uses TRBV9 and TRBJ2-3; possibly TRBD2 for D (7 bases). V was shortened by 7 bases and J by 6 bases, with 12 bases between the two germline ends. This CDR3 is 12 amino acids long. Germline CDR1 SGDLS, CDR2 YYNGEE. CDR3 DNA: TGTGCCAGCGGGGGGGCCGTTGATACGCAGTATTTT. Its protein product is CASGGAVDTQYF.

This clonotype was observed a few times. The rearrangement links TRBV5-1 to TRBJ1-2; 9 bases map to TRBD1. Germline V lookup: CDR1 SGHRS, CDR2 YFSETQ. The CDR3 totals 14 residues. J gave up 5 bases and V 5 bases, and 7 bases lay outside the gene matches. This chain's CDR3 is CASRLPGQGYGYTF. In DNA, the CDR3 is TGCGCCAGCAGATTACCGGGACAGGGTTATGGCTACACCTTC.

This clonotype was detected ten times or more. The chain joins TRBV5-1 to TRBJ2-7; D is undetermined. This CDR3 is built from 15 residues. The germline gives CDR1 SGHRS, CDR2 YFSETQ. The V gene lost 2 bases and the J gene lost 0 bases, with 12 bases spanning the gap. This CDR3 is CASSFSGLSSYEQYF. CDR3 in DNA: TGCGCCAGCAGCTTCTCAGGCTTGAGCTCCTACGAGCAGTACTTC.

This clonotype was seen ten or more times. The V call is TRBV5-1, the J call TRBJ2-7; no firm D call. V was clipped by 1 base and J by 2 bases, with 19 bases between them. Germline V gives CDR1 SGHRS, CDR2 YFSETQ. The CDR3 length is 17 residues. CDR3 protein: CASSLIWAPRSAYEQYF. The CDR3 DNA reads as TGCGCCAGCAGCTTGATTTGGGCGCCCAGGTCAGCCTACGAGCAGTACTTC.

The CDR3 loop reads CASSPGTSGGAEETQYF. The CDR3 nucleotides are TGTGCCAGCAGTCCCGGGACTAGCGGGGGGGCGGAAGAGACCCAGTACTTC. The rearrangement joins TRBV12-3 or TRBV12-4 to TRBJ2-5; TRBD2 matches at 16 bases. V shed 5 bases, J shed 3 bases, and the junction held 6 bases outside the gene matches. This CDR3 region has 17 residues.

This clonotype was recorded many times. The DNA of the CDR3 is TGTGCCAGCAGCAAAGATGGGGGGGACGGCTACACCTTC. It yields the protein CASSKDGGDGYTF. This chain connects TRBV7-9 to TRBJ1-2; D is perhaps TRBD1 (5 bases). The germline V gene has CDR1 SEHNR and CDR2 FQNEAQ (reference sequence). This CDR3 contains 13 residues. Trimming shortened V by 5 bases and J by 8 bases, and 15 bases separated the two germline ends.

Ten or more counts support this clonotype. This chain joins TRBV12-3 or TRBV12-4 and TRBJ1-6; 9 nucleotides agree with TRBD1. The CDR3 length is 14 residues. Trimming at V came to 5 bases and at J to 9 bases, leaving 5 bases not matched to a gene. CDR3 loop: CASSRDRESSPLHF. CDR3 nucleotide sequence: TGTGCCAGCAGTCGGGACAGGGAAAGTTCACCCCTCCACTTT.

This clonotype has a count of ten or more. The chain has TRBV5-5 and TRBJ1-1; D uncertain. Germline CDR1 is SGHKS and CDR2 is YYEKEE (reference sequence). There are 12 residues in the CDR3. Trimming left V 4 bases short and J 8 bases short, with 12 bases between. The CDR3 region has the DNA TGTGCCAGCAGCCGGCTTGCTGCCGAAGCTTTCTTT. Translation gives CASSRLAAEAFF.

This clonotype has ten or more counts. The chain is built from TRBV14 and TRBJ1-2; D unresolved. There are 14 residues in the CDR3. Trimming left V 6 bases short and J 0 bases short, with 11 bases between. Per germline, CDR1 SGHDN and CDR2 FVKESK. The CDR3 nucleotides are TGTGCCAGCAGGAGAACTGGATCTAACTATGGCTACACCTTC. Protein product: CASRRTGSNYGYTF.

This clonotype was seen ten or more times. Written as DNA, the CDR3 is TGTGCCAGCTGGGACAGGGCTAGCTCCTACGAGCAGTACTTC. Translated: CASWDRASSYEQYF. V is TRBV2 and J is TRBJ2-7; 9 nucleotides line up with TRBD1. The CDR3 has 14 residues. The V gene end was trimmed by 8 bases and the J gene end by 0 bases; junction bases not matched to a gene: 5. Germline-derived CDR1 and CDR2 are SNHLY and FYNNEI.

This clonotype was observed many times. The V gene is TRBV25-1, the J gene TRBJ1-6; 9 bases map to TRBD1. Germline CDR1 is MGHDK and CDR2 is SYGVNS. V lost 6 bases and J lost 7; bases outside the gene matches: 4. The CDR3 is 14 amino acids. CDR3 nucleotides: TGTGCCAGCAGATTGACAGGGGGGAATTCACCCCTCCACTTT. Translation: CASRLTGGNSPLHF. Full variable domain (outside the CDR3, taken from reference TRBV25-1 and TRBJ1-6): EADIYQTPRYLVIGTGKKITLECSQTMGHDKMYWYQQDPGMELHLIHYSYGVNSTEKGDLSSESTVSRIRTEHFPLTLESARPSHTSQYLCASRLTGGNSPLHFGNGTRLTVT.

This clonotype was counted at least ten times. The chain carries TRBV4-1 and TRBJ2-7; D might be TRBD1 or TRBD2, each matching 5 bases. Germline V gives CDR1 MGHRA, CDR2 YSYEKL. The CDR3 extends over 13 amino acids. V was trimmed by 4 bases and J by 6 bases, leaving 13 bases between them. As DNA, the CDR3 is TGCGCCAGCAGCCCTAGTGGGGGTGGCGAGCAGTACGTC. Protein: CASSPSGGGEQYV.

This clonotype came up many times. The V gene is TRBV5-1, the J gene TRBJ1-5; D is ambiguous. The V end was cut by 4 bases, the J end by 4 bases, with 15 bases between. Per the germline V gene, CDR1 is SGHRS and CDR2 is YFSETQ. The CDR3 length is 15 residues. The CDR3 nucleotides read TGCGCCAGCAGCCCCATGGGCACGGAAAATCAGCCCCAGCATTTT. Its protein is CASSPMGTENQPQHF.

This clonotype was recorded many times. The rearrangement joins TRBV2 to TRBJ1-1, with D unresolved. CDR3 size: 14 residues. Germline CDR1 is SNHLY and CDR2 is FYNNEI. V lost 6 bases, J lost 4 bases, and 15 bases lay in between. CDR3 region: CASSHEAGSTEAFF. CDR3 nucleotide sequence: TGTGCCAGCAGCCACGAGGCAGGAAGCACTGAAGCTTTCTTT.

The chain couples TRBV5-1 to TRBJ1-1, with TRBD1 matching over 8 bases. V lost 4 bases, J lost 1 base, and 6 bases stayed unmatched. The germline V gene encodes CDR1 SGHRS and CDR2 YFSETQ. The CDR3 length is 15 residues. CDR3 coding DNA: TGCGCCAGCAGCCCCGGACAGGGAAAGAACACTGAAGCTTTCTTT. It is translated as CASSPGQGKNTEAFF.

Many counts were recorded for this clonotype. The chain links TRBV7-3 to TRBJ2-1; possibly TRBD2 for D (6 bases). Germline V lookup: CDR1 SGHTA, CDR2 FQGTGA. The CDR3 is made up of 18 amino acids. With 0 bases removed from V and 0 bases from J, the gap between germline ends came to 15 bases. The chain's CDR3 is CASSLTFGTPSSYNEQFF. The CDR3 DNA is TGTGCCAGCAGCTTAACATTTGGGACTCCTAGCTCCTACAATGAGCAGTTCTTC. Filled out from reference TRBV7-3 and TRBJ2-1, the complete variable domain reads GAGVSQTPSNKVTEKGKYVELRCDPISGHTALYWYRQSLGQGPEFLIYFQGTGAADDSGLPNDRFFAVRPEGSVSTLKIQRTERGDSAVYLCASSLTFGTPSSYNEQFFGPGTRLTVL.

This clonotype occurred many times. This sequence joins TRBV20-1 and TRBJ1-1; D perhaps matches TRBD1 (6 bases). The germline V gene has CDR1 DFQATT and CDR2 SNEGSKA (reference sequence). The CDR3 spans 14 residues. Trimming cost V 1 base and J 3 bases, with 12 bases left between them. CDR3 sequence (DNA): TGCAGTGCTAGAGGACAGGAGCGCCACACTGAAGCTTTCTTT. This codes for CSARGQERHTEAFF.

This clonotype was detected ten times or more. DNA for the CDR3: TGCGCCAGCAGCCAAGATGTGACAGGGAATGGCTACACCTTC. Translated, it gives CASSQDVTGNGYTF. This chain uses TRBV4-1 with TRBJ1-2, with 7 bases identical to TRBD1. This CDR3 region has 14 residues. The germline CDR1 and CDR2 sequences are MGHRA and YSYEKL. V was clipped by 0 bases and J by 6 bases; unmatched bases: 4.